What follows describes a single T cell receptor beta chain. Antigen: not known. RNA transcripts yielded amplified TCR beta CDR3 regions. Initially, a first-round RT-PCR of the TCR CDR3 employed the HTBI primer set. TCRdb re-derived calls from the multiplex PCR reads in MiXCR, one entry per CDR3 protein. The table includes approximately 520,000 distinct CDR3 sequences, roughly a quarter detected once. This specimen comes from a study of T cells in Graves' hyperthyroidism and ophthalmopathy. The CDR3 is 15 residues long. Germline V gives CDR1 LNHDA, CDR2 SQIVND (reference sequence). The germline V and J ends were trimmed by 4 bases and 1 base, with 13 bases remaining between them. Broader study findings: Ophthalmopathy got predicted by the model a median about 6.7 months before its onset. Appearing also in blood were most of the thyroid clonotypes expanded above 0.001.

The TCR comes from a woman between 25 and 40 years old with Graves' ophthalmopathy. The sequencing input was blood. This chain joins TRBV19 and TRBJ1-1; TRBD1 is a possible D gene (6 bases). For the CDR3, the DNA is TGTGCCAGTAGTAGCCCCCCGACAGGGAACACTGAAGCTTTCTTT. The encoded protein is CASSSPPTGNTEAFF.